These T cell receptor beta chains were read from a single sample in a study of blood T cell repertoires in COVID-19. Using immunoSEQ multiplex PCR, the repertoire was profiled, and TCRdb retains in-frame clones only, with some absent. The data show about 220,000 clones, with around 82% seen just once and about 4.8% held by the top ten. The sequenced sample consisted of PBMCs or T cells enriched from blood (not recorded which). These receptors were collected from a woman aged 45 to 65 who had been exposed to COVID-19. Each CDR3 is given with its conserved first and last residue. The D gene is left open where the match is weak. Expanded clones get a size class; other rows say once, few or many, or leave the size out.

abundance,d_gene,j_gene,v_gene,CDR3nt,CDR3aa
.,.,TRBJ2-3,TRBV7-2,TGTGCCAGCAGGTCCGGGGATACGCAGTATTTT,CASRSGDTQYF
.,.,TRBJ1-1,TRBV12-3/TRBV12-4,TGTGCCAGCAGTTTTCTGAAGGGGGCTGAAGCTTTCTTT,CASSFLKGAEAFF
once,.,TRBJ1-3,TRBV2,TGTGCCAGCAGGGGAAGCGGGACAAACACCATATATTTT,CASRGSGTNTIYF
.,.,TRBJ2-7,TRBV27,TGTGCCAGCAGTTTAAAGACAGGGAGGTACGAGCAGTACTTC,CASSLKTGRYEQYF
.,.,TRBJ2-5,TRBV10-2,TGCGCCAGCGTCCGGGGTCGGGGAGAGACCCAGTACTTC,CASVRGRGETQYF
.,.,TRBJ2-3,TRBV25-1,TGTGCCAGCAGTGACCGCCGGGCGGGGGCGGATAAAGATACGCAGTATTTT,CASSDRRAGADKDTQYF
.,.,TRBJ2-3,TRBV12-3/TRBV12-4,TGTGCCAGCAGTACCGACCGGAGGTCGGGGAAGTATTTT,CASSTDRRSGKYF
.,.,TRBJ2-5,TRBV14,TGTGCCAGCAGCCAAGCTGGGCTTGAAGAGACCCAGTACTTC,CASSQAGLEETQYF
.,.,TRBJ1-1,TRBV24-1,TGTGCCACCAGTGGGCCAAGCGGCGGGAACACTGAAGCTTTCTTT,CATSGPSGGNTEAFF
.,.,TRBJ1-2,TRBV3-1/TRBV3-2,TGTGCCAGCAGCCAGGGGGGGGCAGCGGCTAACTATGGCTACACCTTC,CASSQGGAAANYGYTF